These 23 T cell receptor beta chains came from one sample sequenced in a study of shared clonotypes between healthy human individuals (dated by TCRdb to the early 2020s). Libraries were prepared through the immunoSEQ multiplex PCR assay. TCRdb's version of the immuneACCESS table is confined to in-frame rearrangements and falls short of the full clone set. An unresolved V gene accounts for under half of the shortfall where checked; the remainder is of unknown origin. The sample data list 780,000 or so clones, and around 77% of these were observed just once. The leading ten clones occupy more than 1.5% of the sample. The sequenced sample consisted of memory CD4+ T cells sorted from blood. This specimen's cell subset or site label, per the study, means: CD45RA-negative fraction. Receptors were obtained from a woman aged 25-40 years in good health.

Concerning this clone: The same CDR3 arises from other DNA sequences in this sample as well. The chain combines TRBV30 with TRBJ2-5; tentative D call: TRBD2 (7 bases). The germline V gene has CDR1 GTSNPN and CDR2 SVGIG (reference sequence). The length of the CDR3 is 13 residues. Trimming shortened V by 1 base and J by 5 bases, and 11 bases separated the two germline ends. CDR3 nucleotide sequence: TGTGCCTGGAGTGGGGGGGGCCCCGAGACCCAGTACTTC. Residues: CAWSGGGPETQYF. Variable domain in full (rest from reference TRBV30 and TRBJ2-5): SQTIHQWPATLVQPVGSPLSLECTVEGTSNPNLYWYRQAAGRGLQLLFYSVGIGQISSEVPQNLSASRPQDRQFILSSKKLLLSDSGFYLCAWSGGGPETQYFGPGTRLLVL.

This chain links TRBV28 with TRBJ2-2; the D is unclear. Deletions cut 8 bases from V and 2 bases from J, with 9 bases between. The CDR3 contains 13 residues. Looked up from germline, CDR1 is MDHEN and CDR2 is SYDVKM. This CDR3 reads CASPHPNTGELFF. The CDR3 DNA follows: TGTGCCAGCCCACACCCAAACACCGGGGAGCTGTTTTTT.

The rearrangement joins TRBV19 to TRBJ1-2, with 8 bases fitting TRBD1. This CDR3 is 16 amino acids long. V gave up 7 bases and J gave up 0 bases; unmatched junction bases: 10. CDR1 LNHDA and CDR2 SQIVND come from the germline V gene (reference sequence). CDR3 region: CASTRQGRDTNYGYTF. In DNA, the CDR3 is TGTGCCAGTACCAGACAGGGGCGCGACACTAACTATGGCTACACCTTC. The whole variable domain, filled in from reference TRBV19 and TRBJ1-2, reads DGGITQSPKYLFRKEGQNVTLSCEQNLNHDAMYWYRQDPGQGLRLIYYSQIVNDFQKGDIAEGYSVSREKKESFPLTVTSAQKNPTAFYLCASTRQGRDTNYGYTFGSGTRLTVV.

J is TRBJ2-5 and V is TRBV20-1; D might be TRBD1 (6 bases). The assigned J gene may be wrong: the sequence end matches TRBJ2-7 better. This CDR3 spans 11 amino acids. Germline loops: CDR1 DFQATT, CDR2 SNEGSKA (reference sequence). The CDR3 region has the DNA TGCAGTGCTTGGGGGCCTTACGAGCAGTACTTC. This gives the protein CSAWGPYEQYF.

This chain joins TRBV25-1 and TRBJ2-5; 10 bases are shared with TRBD2. Looked up from germline, CDR1 is MGHDK and CDR2 is SYGVNS. J lost 5 bases, V lost 7 bases, and 13 bases had no gene match. The CDR3 runs to 16 residues. The CDR3 sequence is CASTRALAGAGETQYF. DNA for the CDR3: TGTGCCAGCACCCGAGCGCTAGCGGGAGCAGGGGAGACCCAGTACTTC.

The gene calls are TRBV10-3 and TRBJ2-3, with 7 bases identical to TRBD1. The CDR3 totals 14 residues. The V and J ends lost 6 bases and 5 bases, in that order; junction bases with no gene match: 8. Looked up from germline, CDR1 is ENHRY and CDR2 is SYGVKD. CDR3 in DNA: TGTGCCATCAGGACAGGGCCCGTCGGAGATACGCAGTATTTT. Translating it yields CAIRTGPVGDTQYF.

The chain employs TRBV19 and TRBJ2-1; either TRBD1 or TRBD2 may fit D (6 bases each). The CDR3 loop spans 19 amino acids. Trimming took 6 bases from V and 2 from J, leaving 26 bases between them. From germline, CDR1 is LNHDA and CDR2 SQIVND (reference sequence). The CDR3 DNA sequence: TGTGCCAGTAGCCTAACAGGGTTCCGACCGGGAGTGGCCTACAATGAGCAGTTCTTC. Translating it yields CASSLTGFRPGVAYNEQFF.

This chain uses TRBV7-3 with TRBJ2-3; D is unresolved. Trimming took 0 bases from V and 4 from J, leaving 5 bases between them. The length of the CDR3 is 13 residues. The germline CDR1 and CDR2 sequences are SGHTA and FQGTGA. CDR3: CASSLTLADTQYF. As DNA, the CDR3 is TGTGCCAGCAGCTTAACGTTGGCAGATACGCAGTATTTT.

The chain employs TRBV2 and TRBJ2-1, with 7 bases lining up with TRBD1. V dropped 4 bases and J dropped 8; count of bases not matched to a gene: 5. Germline CDR1 and CDR2: SNHLY and FYNNEI. CDR3 length equals 13 residues. The CDR3 loop reads CASSAGGWDEQFF. CDR3 DNA sequence: TGTGCCAGCAGTGCAGGGGGTTGGGATGAGCAGTTCTTC. Variable domain in full (rest from reference TRBV2 and TRBJ2-1): EPEVTQTPSHQVTQMGQEVILRCVPISNHLYFYWYRQILGQKVEFLVSFYNNEISEKSEIFDDQFSVERPDGSNFTLKIRSTKLEDSAMYFCASSAGGWDEQFFGPGTRLTVL.

The chain has TRBV5-1 and TRBJ2-2, with a possible D match to TRBD2 (6 bases). This CDR3 is built from 14 residues. The germline V gene has CDR1 SGHRS and CDR2 YFSETQ. Between the trimmed V and J ends, which lost 6 bases and 5 bases, there was a span of 14 bases. The CDR3 DNA reads as TGCGCCAGCACGCCGGGAGCCTCGACCGGGGAGCTGTTTTTT. Translating it yields CASTPGASTGELFF.

This chain joins TRBV7-9 and TRBJ2-1; D not certain. The CDR3 covers 13 residues. CDR1 is SEHNR, CDR2 FQNEAQ, per germline (reference sequence). V was shortened by 2 bases and J by 5 bases, with 7 bases between the two germline ends. The CDR3 sequence: CASSLNPNNEQFF. The CDR3 nucleotides read TGTGCCAGCAGCTTAAATCCGAACAATGAGCAGTTCTTC.

The genes are TRBV5-8 and TRBJ2-2; D possibly matches TRBD1 or TRBD2 (6 bases each). Trimming cost V 4 bases and J 1 base, with 23 bases left between them. The CDR3 extends over 19 amino acids. CDR1 and CDR2 from the germline V gene are SGHTS and YDEGEE. CDR3 loop: CASSRGQFRLGQNTGELFF. The CDR3 DNA is TGTGCCAGCAGCCGGGGGCAATTTCGCCTTGGGCAGAACACCGGGGAGCTGTTTTTT.

The chain joins TRBV5-1 to TRBJ2-2; no clear D gene. Trimming removed 8 bases at V and 3 bases at J, with 14 bases between. CDR1 and CDR2 (germline): SGHRS, YFSETQ. This CDR3 is 14 amino acids long. This chain's CDR3 is CASTLGSDTGELFF. In DNA form, the CDR3 reads TGCGCCAGTACCCTGGGGTCCGACACCGGGGAGCTGTTTTTT.

The chain recombines TRBV2 with TRBJ2-1, with 9 bases aligning to TRBD2. Unmatched junction bases numbered 9, after V lost 2 bases and J lost 7 bases. The CDR3 contains 16 residues. In germline, CDR1 is SNHLY, CDR2 FYNNEI. CDR3 nucleotide sequence: TGTGCCAGCAGTGAACAACTAGCGGGCCGACGTAATGAGCAGTTCTTC. Amino acids: CASSEQLAGRRNEQFF.

This sequence joins TRBV19 and TRBJ2-7; D uncertain. The V gene lost 3 bases and the J gene lost 5 bases, with 14 bases spanning the gap. This CDR3 region has 14 residues. Germline values: CDR1 LNHDA, CDR2 SQIVND (reference sequence). CDR3 nucleotide sequence: TGTGCCAGTAGTATTTTCCCCGGAACAGACGAGCAGTACTTC. Translation: CASSIFPGTDEQYF. Full variable domain (rest looked up from reference TRBV19 and TRBJ2-7): DGGITQSPKYLFRKEGQNVTLSCEQNLNHDAMYWYRQDPGQGLRLIYYSQIVNDFQKGDIAEGYSVSREKKESFPLTVTSAQKNPTAFYLCASSIFPGTDEQYFGPGTRLTVT.

The rearrangement links TRBV2 to TRBJ2-1, with 7 nucleotides matching TRBD2. J lost 3 bases, V lost 6 bases, and 14 bases had no gene match. Germline assignment: CDR1 SNHLY and CDR2 FYNNEI. The CDR3 sequence is 17 residues long. CDR3 region: CASRDPFEQRDYNEQFF. The DNA of the CDR3 is TGTGCCAGCAGAGACCCGTTCGAGCAGCGGGACTACAATGAGCAGTTCTTC. Using reference TRBV2 and TRBJ2-1 for the parts outside the CDR3, the full variable domain is EPEVTQTPSHQVTQMGQEVILRCVPISNHLYFYWYRQILGQKVEFLVSFYNNEISEKSEIFDDQFSVERPDGSNFTLKIRSTKLEDSAMYFCASRDPFEQRDYNEQFFGPGTRLTVL.

This clone turned up a few times. With a much larger clone just one base away, this may be a read error. Other DNA sequences in this sample translate to the same CDR3. The chain recombines TRBV6-5 with TRBJ2-5, with D maybe TRBD1 (5 bases). Germline CDR1 MNHEY, CDR2 SVGAGI. V was pared by 0 bases and J by 3 bases, with 5 bases between. This CDR3 is 13 amino acids long. CDR3 amino acids: CASSYSGEETQYF. The CDR3 bases are TGTGCCAGCAGTTACTCAGGGGAAGAGACCCAGTACTTC.

This clone has a handful of counts. The chain recombines TRBV19 with TRBJ2-1, with TRBD2 identical over 7 bases. V trimming: 4 bases; J trimming: 5 bases; junction bases outside the gene matches: 5. The CDR3 sequence is 14 residues long. The germline CDR1 and CDR2 sequences are LNHDA and SQIVND (reference sequence). The CDR3 sequence is CASSRASGHNEQFF. CDR3 sequence (DNA): TGTGCCAGTAGTAGGGCTAGCGGCCACAATGAGCAGTTCTTC.

The chain is built from TRBV5-1 and TRBJ1-1, with D possibly being TRBD1 (5 bases). This CDR3 has 15 residues. The V gene's germline CDR1 is SGHRS and CDR2 YFSETQ. The V and J ends lost 4 bases and 8 bases respectively, with 21 bases between them. CDR3 in amino acids: CASSLFDRDEKEAFF. CDR3 nucleotide sequence: TGCGCCAGCAGCCTTTTCGACAGAGACGAGAAGGAAGCTTTCTTT. Complete variable domain (other parts from reference TRBV5-1 and TRBJ1-1): KAGVTQTPRYLIKTRGQQVTLSCSPISGHRSVSWYQQTPGQGLQFLFEYFSETQRNKGNFPGRFSGRQFSNSRSEMNVSTLELGDSALYLCASSLFDRDEKEAFFGQGTRLTVV.

This chain uses TRBV19 with TRBJ2-3, with D possibly being TRBD1 (6 bases). The germline V gene has CDR1 LNHDA and CDR2 SQIVND (reference sequence). V lost 4 bases, J lost 3 bases, and 17 bases lay in between. The CDR3 loop spans 16 amino acids. In DNA form, the CDR3 reads TGTGCCAGTAGTACGCCCCGCAGGGGCGAGACAGATACGCAGTATTTT. It yields the protein CASSTPRRGETDTQYF.

The genes are TRBV28 and TRBJ1-4; 7 bases match TRBD1. This CDR3 contains 16 residues. J gave up 4 bases and V 6 bases, and 11 bases lay outside the gene matches. Germline lookup yields CDR1 MDHEN and CDR2 SYDVKM. CDR3 nucleotide sequence: TGTGCCAGCAGGTCTTTTGCCGGGACAGATAATGAAAAACTGTTTTTT. The encoded protein is CASRSFAGTDNEKLFF.

The chain is built from TRBV18 and TRBJ2-3; 11 positions agree with TRBD2. Trimming cost V 6 bases and J 2 bases; bases outside gene matches: 4. This CDR3 spans 15 amino acids. Germline assignment: CDR1 KGHSH and CDR2 LQKENI. The CDR3 DNA follows: TGTGCCAGCTCTCTACTAGCGGGGGTCACAGATACGCAGTATTTT. Encoded protein: CASSLLAGVTDTQYF.

The rearrangement joins TRBV10-1 to TRBJ2-3; 10 positions match TRBD2. This CDR3 region has 16 residues. Trimming took 2 bases from V and 6 from J; bases not matched to a gene: 8. Germline V gene data show CDR1 as WNHNN and CDR2 as SYGVQD (reference sequence). This CDR3 is CASSETSGTRRDTQYF. The CDR3 bases are TGCGCCAGCAGTGAGACTAGCGGGACCCGACGGGATACGCAGTATTTT.